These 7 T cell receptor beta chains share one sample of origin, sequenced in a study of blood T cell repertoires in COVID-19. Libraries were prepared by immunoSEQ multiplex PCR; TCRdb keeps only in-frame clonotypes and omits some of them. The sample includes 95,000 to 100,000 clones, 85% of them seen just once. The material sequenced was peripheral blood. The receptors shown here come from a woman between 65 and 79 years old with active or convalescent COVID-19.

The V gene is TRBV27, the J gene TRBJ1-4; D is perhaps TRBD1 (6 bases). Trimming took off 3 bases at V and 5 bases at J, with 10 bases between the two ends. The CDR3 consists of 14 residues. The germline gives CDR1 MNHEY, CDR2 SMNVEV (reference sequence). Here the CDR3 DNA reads TGTGCCAGCAGTTTCAGGGGAGGGAATGAAAAACTGTTTTTT. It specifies CASSFRGGNEKLFF.

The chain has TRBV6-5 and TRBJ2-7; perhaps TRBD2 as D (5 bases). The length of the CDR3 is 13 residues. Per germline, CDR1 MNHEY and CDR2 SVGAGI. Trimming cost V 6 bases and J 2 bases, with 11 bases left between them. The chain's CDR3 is CASRLPGTYEQYF. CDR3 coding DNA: TGTGCCAGCAGGTTACCGGGGACCTACGAGCAGTACTTC.

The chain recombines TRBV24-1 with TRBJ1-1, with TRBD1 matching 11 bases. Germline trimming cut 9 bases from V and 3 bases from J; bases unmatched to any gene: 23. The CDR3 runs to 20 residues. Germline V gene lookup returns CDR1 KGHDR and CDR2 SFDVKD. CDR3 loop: CATFPHPKLRDRGIDTEAFF. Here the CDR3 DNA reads TGTGCCACCTTCCCCCACCCTAAACTCCGGGACAGGGGGATAGACACTGAAGCTTTCTTT.

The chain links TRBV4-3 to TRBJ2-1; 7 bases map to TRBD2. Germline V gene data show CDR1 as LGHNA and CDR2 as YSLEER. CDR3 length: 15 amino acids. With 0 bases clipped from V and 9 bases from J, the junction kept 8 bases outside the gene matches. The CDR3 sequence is CASSQDNRAGLEQFF. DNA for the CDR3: TGCGCCAGCAGCCAAGATAATCGAGCGGGACTTGAGCAGTTCTTC.

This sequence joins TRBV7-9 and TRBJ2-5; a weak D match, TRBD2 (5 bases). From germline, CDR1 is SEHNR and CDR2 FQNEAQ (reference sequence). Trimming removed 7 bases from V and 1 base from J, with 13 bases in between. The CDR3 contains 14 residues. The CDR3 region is CASTHPAGQETQYF. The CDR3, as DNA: TGTGCCAGCACCCATCCGGCGGGCCAAGAGACCCAGTACTTC.

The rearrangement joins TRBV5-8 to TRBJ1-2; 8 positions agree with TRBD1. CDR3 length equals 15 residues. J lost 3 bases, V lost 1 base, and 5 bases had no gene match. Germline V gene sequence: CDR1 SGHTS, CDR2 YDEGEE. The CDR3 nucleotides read TGTGCCAGCAGCTTGCCGGACAGGGCCTACTATGGCTACACCTTC. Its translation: CASSLPDRAYYGYTF.

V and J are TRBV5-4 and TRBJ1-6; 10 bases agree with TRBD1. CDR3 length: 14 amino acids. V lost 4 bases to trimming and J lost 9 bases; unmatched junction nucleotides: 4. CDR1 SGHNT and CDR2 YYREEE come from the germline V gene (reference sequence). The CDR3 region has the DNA TGTGCCAGCAGCAGACAGGGGGCTTCTTCACCCCTCCACTTT. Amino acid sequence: CASSRQGASSPLHF.